This T cell receptor beta chain appears in the sequencing data of a study of T-cell memory formation after mild COVID-19. Study-wide background: TCR clusters mostly belonged to single donors. The study's findings and limits: CD4+ contracting clones were mainly CM and EM; CD8+ ones, EMRA. Day 15 to 85 contracting clones showed balanced CD4/CD8; later expanders leaned CD4+.

This clonotype was picked up many times. Its antigen remains unknown. TCRalpha and TCRbeta libraries used 5'RACE with constant-segment primers and UMIs. From the 5' RACE reads, TCRdb called clonotypes with MiXCR, one entry per CDR3 protein. The sample carries more than 450,000 distinct CDR3 sequences, 15% to 20% recorded once. J lost 0 bases, V lost 5 bases, and 5 bases had no gene match. Looked up from germline, CDR1 is DFQATT and CDR2 is SNEGSKA (reference sequence). CDR3 length equals 14 residues. The specimen sequenced was PBMCs or a T cell subset sorted from them (not recorded which). This receptor was taken from an adult woman who had mild COVID-19 (a few samples of this study predate the infection). Cell type and time point are not known. The gene calls are TRBV20-1 and TRBJ1-2, with 8 bases matching TRBD1. The CDR3: CSAPDRGPNYGYTF. CDR3 sequence (DNA): TGCAGTGCTCCTGACAGGGGACCTAACTATGGCTACACCTTC.